The clone carrying this T cell receptor (beta chain) was seen a single time. Its antigen is undetermined. This record belongs to a study of T cell responses to AZD1222 COVID-19 vaccine. Generated by immunoSEQ multiplex PCR, the TCRdb table keeps only in-frame clones and is missing some. The data hold 100,000 to 150,000 clones, with about 93% observed a single time. Study results and caveats: Sampled repertoires all dated from after the peak T cell response. After two AZD1222 doses, spike-specific TCR breadth and depth rose versus day 0. Distributed over spike, vaccine-associated CD4 TCRs predominated at 160-218 and 743-854.

Trimming pared 9 bases from V and 6 bases from J, leaving 24 bases between. The germline V gene has CDR1 SNHLY and CDR2 FYNNEI. The CDR3 contains 15 residues. The J gene is TRBJ2-7, the V gene TRBV2, with D tentatively TRBD2 (6 bases). This material consisted of peripheral blood, taken on day 0 of AZD1222 vaccination. The source of this sequence is an adult in good health. The CDR3: CASRRGEQGSVEQYF. As DNA, the CDR3 is TGTGCCAGTAGGAGGGGCGAGCAGGGATCGGTCGAGCAGTACTTC.